The sequence of this TCR beta chain was determined in a study of cytomegalovirus exposure and HLA in healthy donors. TCRdb's table, derived via immunoSEQ multiplex PCR, lists solely in-frame clones and lacks some. Among approximately 54,000 clones listed, around 90% were seen once. Separate from the roughly 700-subject first cohort was the 120-subject validation cohort, to which the donors belonged. Turning to this clone: No antigen is known for it.

The V end lost 4 bases, the J end lost 3 bases, and 14 bases lay between the germline ends. CDR1 and CDR2 (germline): SGDLS, YYNGEE. This CDR3 region has 15 residues. Findings of the study overall: Most TCR sequences were uncommon, yet certain public TCRs appeared in many donors.

The source is a woman aged 18-29 years in good health and CMV-seropositive. This chain uses TRBV9 with TRBJ2-1; perhaps TRBD1 as D (6 bases). The sample was PBMCs. In DNA, the CDR3 is TGTGCCAGCAGCATACAGGGTATGGGCTACAATGAGCAGTTCTTC. It translates to CASSIQGMGYNEQFF. The full variable domain, in which reference TRBV9 and TRBJ2-1 provide the parts outside the CDR3, is DSGVTQTPKHLITATGQRVTLRCSPRSGDLSVYWYQQSLDQGLQFLIQYYNGEERAKGNILERFSAQQFPDLHSELNLSSLELGDSALYFCASSIQGMGYNEQFFGPGTRLTVL.